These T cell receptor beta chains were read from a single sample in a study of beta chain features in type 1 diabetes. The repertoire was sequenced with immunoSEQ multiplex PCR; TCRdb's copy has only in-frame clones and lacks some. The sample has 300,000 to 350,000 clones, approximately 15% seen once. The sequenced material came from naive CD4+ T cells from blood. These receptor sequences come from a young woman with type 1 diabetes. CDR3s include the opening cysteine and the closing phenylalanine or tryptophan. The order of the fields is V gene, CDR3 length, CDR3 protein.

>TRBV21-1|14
CASSSGRTSYEQYF
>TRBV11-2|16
CASSLGITGVRQTQYF
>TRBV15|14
CATSRLQRTTEAFF
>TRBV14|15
CASSPLGSRTDTQYF
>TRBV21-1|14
CASSPGSRNYGYTF
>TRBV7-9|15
CASSLGSGYGNTIYF
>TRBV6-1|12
CASSPIPYEQYF
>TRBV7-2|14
CASSPQTGGYGYTF
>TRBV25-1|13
CASARAGVYEQYF
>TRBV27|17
CASRSTGTVPFSYEQYF